Following are 14 T cell receptor beta chains from one sample sequenced in a study of OX40 agonist ivuxolimab in advanced cancers. TCRdb's copy holds only in-frame clones and misses some; the assay was immunoSEQ multiplex PCR. The data contain under 95,000 clones, roughly 89% of them singletons. This sample comprised CD4+ or CD8+ T cells sorted from blood, obtained in a trial of the OX40 agonist ivuxolimab. The receptor set was obtained from an adult with an advanced solid tumor such as melanoma, head and neck, liver or kidney cancer.

This clone appeared once. The chain joins TRBV21-1 to TRBJ1-5; TRBD1, the table's D call, lacks a check against the DNA. TRBV21-1 is noted as a pseudogene. The CDR3 covers 19 residues. In nucleotides, the CDR3 is TGTGCCAGCGCTTTCACAATGCAGGGGCCGCATCCTAGAACTCAGCCCCAGCATTTT. It specifies CASAFTMQGPHPRTQPQHF.

This clone occurred a few times. The J gene is TRBJ2-3, the V gene TRBV6-4, with TRBD2 as a possible D gene (5 bases). Trimming stripped 3 bases from V and 2 bases from J, with 6 bases between. The CDR3 spans 13 residues. Germline CDR1 is MRHNA and CDR2 is SNTAGT. The CDR3 loop is CASSERATDTQYF. In DNA form, the CDR3 reads TGTGCCAGCAGTGAGCGGGCCACAGATACGCAGTATTTT.

This clone has a single count. Other DNA sequences in the same sample also yield this CDR3. The chain recombines TRBV27 with TRBJ2-1; no definite D call. Germline V lookup: CDR1 MNHEY, CDR2 SMNVEV (reference sequence). The CDR3 is made up of 12 amino acids. V was clipped by 0 bases and J by 7 bases, with 4 bases between them. The CDR3 loop reads CASSLSRNEQFF. The CDR3 DNA reads TGTGCCAGCAGTTTATCGCGGAATGAGCAGTTCTTC.

The chain couples TRBV11-3 to TRBJ2-7; 10 bases are a match to TRBD2. Per the germline V gene, CDR1 is SGHNT and CDR2 is YENEEA. With V trimmed by 1 base and J by 4 bases, 4 bases remained unmatched. The CDR3 has 15 residues. Here the CDR3 reads CASSLGASGSYEQYF. DNA of the CDR3: TGTGCCAGCAGCTTAGGGGCTAGCGGGAGTTACGAGCAGTACTTC. The entire variable domain, with the rest obtained from reference TRBV11-3 and TRBJ2-7, is as follows: EAGVVQSPRYKIIEKKQPVAFWCNPISGHNTLYWYLQNLGQGPELLIRYENEEAVDDSQLPKDRFSAERLKGVDSTLKIQPAELGDSAVYLCASSLGASGSYEQYFGPGTRLTVT.

CDR3 in DNA: TGTGCCATCAGCCCGACAGGGGAGGATCAGCCCCAGCATTTT. This codes for CAISPTGEDQPQHF. The J gene is TRBJ1-5, the V gene TRBV10-3, with TRBD1 matching over 8 bases. The ends lost 6 bases at V and 5 bases at J; junction bases unmatched: 6. The V gene's germline CDR1 is ENHRY and CDR2 SYGVKD. The CDR3 loop spans 14 amino acids.

The chain recombines TRBV15 with TRBJ2-7; D ambiguous. With 0 bases removed from V and 2 bases from J, the gap between germline ends came to 8 bases. Germline V gene data show CDR1 as LNHNV and CDR2 as YYDKDF (reference sequence). The length of the CDR3 is 14 residues. The CDR3 spells CATSREGLAYEQYF. Here the CDR3 DNA reads TGTGCCACCAGCAGAGAAGGTCTAGCCTACGAGCAGTACTTC.

This chain joins TRBV7-9 and TRBJ2-1; 7 nucleotides match TRBD2. CDR1 and CDR2 from the germline V gene are SEHNR and FQNEAQ (reference sequence). The CDR3 covers 14 residues. The junction had 9 bases not matched to a gene; V was cut back by 5 bases and J by 8 bases. For the CDR3, the DNA is TGTGCCAGCAGCCGACGGGACTATATTGATGAGCAGTTCTTC. It codes for CASSRRDYIDEQFF.

This rearrangement joins TRBV7-3 to TRBJ2-3; D not certain. Germline loops: CDR1 SGHTA, CDR2 FQGTGA. The V end was cut by 7 bases, the J end by 4 bases, with 3 bases between. The CDR3 has 10 amino acids. The CDR3 here is CASKPDTQYF. The CDR3 region has the DNA TGTGCCAGCAAGCCAGATACGCAGTATTTT.

The chain combines TRBV5-4 with TRBJ2-1; D gene ambiguous. V was pared by 2 bases and J by 6 bases, with 6 bases between. CDR3 size: 12 residues. Germline CDR1 SGHNT, CDR2 YYREEE (reference sequence). The CDR3 region has the DNA TGTGCCAGCAGCTTTGACTCCAATGAGCAGTTCTTC. Encoded protein: CASSFDSNEQFF.

V is TRBV10-2 and J is TRBJ2-7; 9 bases are shared with TRBD1. The CDR3 spans 13 residues. Germline loops: CDR1 WSHSY, CDR2 SAAADI. V was pared by 6 bases and J by 2 bases, with 2 bases of the junction left unmatched. CDR3: CASRDRGTYEQYF. The CDR3 region has the DNA TGCGCCAGCAGGGACAGGGGAACCTACGAGCAGTACTTC.

The genes are TRBV11-2 and TRBJ2-1, with 7 bases lining up with TRBD2. Germline CDR1 reads SGHAT; CDR2 reads FQNNGV. V gave up 5 bases and J gave up 8 bases; unmatched junction bases: 3. This CDR3 spans 12 amino acids. The CDR3 spells CASSIAGYEQFF. The DNA of the CDR3 is TGTGCCAGCAGCATAGCGGGCTATGAGCAGTTCTTC.

The rearrangement links TRBV30 to TRBJ1-3; D unclear. V was cut by 0 bases and J by 4 bases, with 7 bases left in between. Germline-derived CDR1 and CDR2 are GTSNPN and SVGIG (reference sequence). The CDR3 is 13 amino acids. The CDR3, as DNA: TGTGCCTGGAGTGTAAATGAAGGAAACACCATATATTTT. Translation: CAWSVNEGNTIYF. Full variable domain (remainder filled in from reference TRBV30 and TRBJ1-3): SQTIHQWPATLVQPVGSPLSLECTVEGTSNPNLYWYRQAAGRGLQLLFYSVGIGQISSEVPQNLSASRPQDRQFILSSKKLLLSDSGFYLCAWSVNEGNTIYFGEGSWLTVV.

V is TRBV6-5 and J is TRBJ2-6; 7 bases match TRBD1. There are 16 residues in the CDR3. The junction had 5 bases not matched to a gene; V was cut back by 4 bases and J by 2 bases. Germline V gene lookup returns CDR1 MNHEY and CDR2 SVGAGI. As DNA, the CDR3 is TGTGCCAGCAGTTGGGAGACAGGGACTGGGGCCAACGTCCTGACTTTC. Residues: CASSWETGTGANVLTF.

The chain carries TRBV19 and TRBJ1-1, with D perhaps TRBD1 (6 bases). Trimming took off 6 bases at V and 0 bases at J, with 11 bases between the two ends. The CDR3 contains 14 residues. Germline V CDR1 and CDR2: LNHDA, SQIVND (reference sequence). The CDR3 sequence is CASRVDRLNTEAFF. In DNA, the CDR3 is TGTGCCAGTAGGGTAGACAGGTTGAACACTGAAGCTTTCTTT.